The 9 T cell receptor beta chains below were found in one sample sequenced in a study of vaccination effects on CD4 cells after COVID-19. ViraFEST used viral peptide pools to expand antigen-specific CD4+ T cells before sequencing. Cells that had been cultured for 10 days were the source of isolated CD4+ T cells. Each participant received a vaccine that was either BNT162b2 or mRNA-1273, given as two doses. The method was immunoSEQ multiplex PCR; TCRdb's version includes in-frame clones alone and lacks a portion of them. The data hold around 32,000 clones, with 72% observed a single time. The antigens of these receptors remain unknown. The sample here was CD4+ T cells from PBMCs cultured with HCoV-229E spike peptides, taken after COVID-19 vaccination. The receptors shown here come from a human donor who received a COVID-19 vaccine.

This sequence joins TRBV9 and TRBJ2-5, with D uncertain. Trimming removed 4 bases from V and 4 bases from J, with 17 bases in between. Germline assignment: CDR1 SGDLS and CDR2 YYNGEE. This CDR3 is built from 15 residues. The CDR3 coding sequence is TGTGCCAGCAGCCCCCACGGTGGGTACGCAGAGACCCAGTACTTC. Its translation: CASSPHGGYAETQYF.

The V call is TRBV5-1, the J call TRBJ2-1; D might be TRBD2 (6 bases). With 2 bases removed from V and 3 bases from J, the gap between germline ends came to 9 bases. The CDR3 covers 14 residues. In germline, CDR1 is SGHRS, CDR2 YFSETQ. The CDR3 reads CASSFGGIYNEQFF. CDR3 DNA sequence: TGCGCCAGCAGCTTCGGCGGGATCTACAATGAGCAGTTCTTC.

The V call is TRBV19, the J call TRBJ1-4, with TRBD1 matching over 8 bases. This CDR3 spans 14 amino acids. Trimming took 5 bases from V and 7 from J; bases not matched to a gene: 6. Germline V lookup: CDR1 LNHDA, CDR2 SQIVND (reference sequence). The chain's CDR3 is CASSLDRAGEKLFF. As DNA, the CDR3 is TGTGCCAGTAGTCTGGACAGGGCAGGTGAAAAACTGTTTTTT.

The chain is built from TRBV5-1 and TRBJ2-1, with 7 positions matching TRBD2. Germline V gene data show CDR1 as SGHRS and CDR2 as YFSETQ. This CDR3 has 15 amino acids. V lost 2 bases to trimming and J lost 3 bases; unmatched junction nucleotides: 5. CDR3 nucleotide sequence: TGCGCCAGCAGCTTCGGACTAGACGGCTACAATGAGCAGTTCTTC. This sequence encodes CASSFGLDGYNEQFF.

The J gene is TRBJ1-2, the V gene TRBV24-1; D is perhaps TRBD1 (5 bases). CDR1 is KGHDR, CDR2 SFDVKD, per germline. V gave up 7 bases and J gave up 0 bases, with 20 bases separating them. CDR3 length equals 17 residues. CDR3 sequence reads: CATRGGERHRSNYGYTF. DNA for the CDR3: TGTGCCACCAGGGGGGGGGAGAGGCACAGGTCTAACTATGGCTACACCTTC.

Of note for this clone: The sample contains more than one DNA sequence encoding this CDR3. The chain recombines TRBV3-1 (or the pseudogene TRBV3-2) with TRBJ2-2; D gene unclear. V was trimmed by 3 bases and J by 0 bases, leaving 5 bases between them. The germline gives CDR1 LGHDT, CDR2 YNNKEL (reference sequence). The CDR3 has 14 residues. In DNA form, the CDR3 reads TGTGCCAGCAGCCACCGTGCGAACACCGGGGAGCTGTTTTTT. Residues: CASSHRANTGELFF.

The CDR3 region is CASSRRRDQETQYF. In DNA form, the CDR3 reads TGTGCCAGCAGCCGACGGAGAGACCAAGAGACCCAGTACTTC. This sequence joins TRBV5-5 and TRBJ2-5, with D hard to call. With 4 bases removed from V and 0 bases from J, the gap between germline ends came to 10 bases. This CDR3 region has 14 residues. Per the germline V gene, CDR1 is SGHKS and CDR2 is YYEKEE (reference sequence). Based on the CDR3 plus reference TRBV5-5 and TRBJ2-5, the full variable domain is DAGVTQSPTHLIKTRGQQVTLRCSPISGHKSVSWYQQVLGQGPQFIFQYYEKEERGRGNFPDRFSARQFPNYSSELNVNALLLGDSALYLCASSRRRDQETQYFGPGTRLLVL.

The rearrangement joins TRBV30 to TRBJ1-5; D may be TRBD1 (5 bases). The CDR3 is 14 residues long. V was pared by 2 bases and J by 4 bases, with 12 bases between. Germline values: CDR1 GTSNPN, CDR2 SVGIG (reference sequence). CDR3 sequence reads: CAWSRQTANQPQHF. CDR3 bases: TGTGCCTGGAGTCGCCAGACAGCGAATCAGCCCCAGCATTTT.

This chain joins TRBV18 and TRBJ1-6; TRBD1 agrees at 7 bases. The germline CDR1 and CDR2 sequences are KGHSH and LQKENI. V was pared by 2 bases and J by 7 bases, with 5 bases of the junction left unmatched. This CDR3 spans 15 amino acids. CDR3 loop: CASSPAGQINSPLHF. CDR3 DNA sequence: TGTGCCAGCTCACCAGCGGGACAGATCAATTCACCCCTCCACTTT.